This is a list of T cell receptor beta chains from one sample in a study of cytotoxic CD8 clonotypes in ibrutinib-treated CLL. Libraries were prepared by immunoSEQ multiplex PCR; TCRdb keeps only in-frame clonotypes and omits some of them. The repertoire holds about 76,000 clones, with less than 85% as singletons. The sequenced sample was PBMCs, obtained after 24 months of ibrutinib treatment. Every receptor here comes from a human donor with chronic lymphocytic leukemia. Both conserved end residues are part of each CDR3. D genes are given only for firm matches. The size entry is marked missing in some rows and otherwise reads once, few, many or a size class.

J gene | D gene | V gene | clone size | CDR3 DNA | CDR3 protein
TRBJ1-4 | - | TRBV28 | - | TGTGCCAGCAGTTTTCGGGGCAGCCTTGACGATGAAAAACTGTTTTTT | CASSFRGSLDDEKLFF
TRBJ1-5 | - | TRBV19 | - | TGTGCCAGTAGGCCAGGGGCTAAGGCAAATCAGCCCCAGCATTTT | CASRPGAKANQPQHF
TRBJ2-3 | - | TRBV19 | - | TGTGCCAGTACGGCGGGATACACAGATACGCAGTATTTT | CASTAGYTDTQYF
TRBJ2-7 | TRBD2 | TRBV6-5 | - | TGTGCCAGCAGCAAGCGGGACCCGACCTACGAGCAGTACTTC | CASSKRDPTYEQYF
TRBJ1-3 | - | TRBV6-1 | - | TGTGCCAGCAGGGGGCCGGGGTCTGGAAACACCATATATTTT | CASRGPGSGNTIYF
TRBJ2-1 | - | TRBV9 | - | TGTGCCAGCAGCGTAGATCGGGGAAATGAGCAGTTCTTC | CASSVDRGNEQFF
TRBJ1-2 | - | TRBV10-3 | few | TGTGCCATCAGTGACAGGGCGAAAGGCTATGGCTACACCTTC | CAISDRAKGYGYTF
TRBJ2-1 | - | TRBV7-2 | - | TGTGCCAGCAGCTTAGAGAGAAATGAGCAGTTCTTC | CASSLERNEQFF
TRBJ2-7 | - | TRBV10-2 | once | TGCGCCACCGCCACCCGGGACCCGTTCGAGCAGTACTTC | CATATRDPFEQYF
TRBJ1-5 | - | TRBV19 | - | TGTGCCAGTAGTTCGCGAAGAGGGAATCAGCCCCAGCATTTT | CASSSRRGNQPQHF
TRBJ2-6 | - | TRBV4-1 | - | TGCGCCAGCAGCCACCTCGAGGACGGAACTGGGGCCAACGTCCTGACTTTC | CASSHLEDGTGANVLTF
TRBJ2-1 | - | TRBV18 | few | TGTGCCAGCTCACCAGTTGTTGGGGCGGGCCATTTCCGTTACAATGAGCAGTTCTTC | CASSPVVGAGHFRYNEQFF
TRBJ1-4 | - | TRBV5-5 | - | TGTGCCAGCAGCTTGTCCCCACTCAATGAAAAACTGTTTTTT | CASSLSPLNEKLFF
TRBJ2-5 | - | TRBV5-5 | - | TGTGCCAGCAGCTTGCCAGGAAAAGAGACCCAGTACTTC | CASSLPGKETQYF
TRBJ2-1 | - | TRBV29-1 | - | TGCAGCGTCGACCTTGGGAGAGAGCAGTTCTTC | CSVDLGREQFF
TRBJ2-7 | - | TRBV5-1 | once | TGCGCCAGCAGCTTGGCGGCAGGAGGGACCTACGAGCAGTACTTC | CASSLAAGGTYEQYF
TRBJ2-3 | - | TRBV28 | - | TGTGCCAGCAGCACGACAGATACGCAGTATTTT | CASSTTDTQYF
TRBJ1-5 | TRBD1 | TRBV5-4 | - | TGTGCCAGCAGCCCGGGACAGGGACGCAATCAGCCCCAGCATTTT | CASSPGQGRNQPQHF
TRBJ2-7 | - | TRBV19 | - | TGTGCCAGTAGTATAGCGGGCAACTACGAGCAGTACTTC | CASSIAGNYEQYF
TRBJ2-5 | - | TRBV7-2 | few | TGTGCCAGCAGCTTGTCGCAGACCCAGTACTTC | CASSLSQTQYF
TRBJ2-7 | TRBD1 | TRBV27 | - | TGTGCCAGCAGCCCTGGGGACAGGTACGGCGAGCAGTACTTC | CASSPGDRYGEQYF
TRBJ2-1 | TRBD2 | TRBV28 | once | TGTGCCAGCAGTTTTCAGACCCCCCGACTAGCGTTCGAGAAGGGCGATGAGCAGTTCTTC | CASSFQTPRLAFEKGDEQFF